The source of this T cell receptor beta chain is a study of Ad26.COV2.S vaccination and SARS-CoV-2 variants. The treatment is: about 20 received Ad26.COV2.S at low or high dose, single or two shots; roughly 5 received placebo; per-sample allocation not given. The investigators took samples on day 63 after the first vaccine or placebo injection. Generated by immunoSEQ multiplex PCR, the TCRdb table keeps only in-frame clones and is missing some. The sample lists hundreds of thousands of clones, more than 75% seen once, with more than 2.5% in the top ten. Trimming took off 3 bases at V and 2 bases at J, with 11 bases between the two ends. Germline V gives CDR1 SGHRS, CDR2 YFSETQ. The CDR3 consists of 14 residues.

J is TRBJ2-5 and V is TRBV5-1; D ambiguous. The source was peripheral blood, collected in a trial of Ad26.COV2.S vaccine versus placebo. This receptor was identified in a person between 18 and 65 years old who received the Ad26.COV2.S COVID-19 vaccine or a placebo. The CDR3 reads CASSYGVGQETQYF. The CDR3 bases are TGCGCCAGCAGCTACGGTGTGGGGCAAGAGACCCAGTACTTC.